A single sample is the source of the 29 T cell receptor beta chains below, sequenced in a study of OX40 agonist ivuxolimab in advanced cancers. Using immunoSEQ multiplex PCR, the repertoire was profiled, and TCRdb retains in-frame clones only, with some absent. The sample consists of about 52,000 clones, 85% to 95% of them appearing once. The starting material was CD4+ or CD8+ T cells sorted from blood, obtained in a trial of the OX40 agonist ivuxolimab. The receptors were gathered from an adult with an advanced solid tumor such as melanoma, head and neck, liver or kidney cancer.

This chain connects TRBV27 to TRBJ1-6; D not resolved. The germline V gene encodes CDR1 MNHEY and CDR2 SMNVEV (reference sequence). The V gene lost 5 bases and the J gene lost 6 bases, with 11 bases spanning the gap. The CDR3 is made up of 14 amino acids. This CDR3 is CASSPGPFNSPLHF. The CDR3 DNA sequence: TGTGCCAGCAGTCCTGGCCCGTTTAATTCACCCCTCCACTTT.

The chain carries TRBV2 and TRBJ2-1; D is unclear. There are 14 residues in the CDR3. Germline CDR1 reads SNHLY; CDR2 reads FYNNEI. The V gene lost 6 bases and the J gene lost 6 bases, with 15 bases spanning the gap. CDR3 sequence: CASRDPGSGNEQFF. In DNA form, the CDR3 reads TGTGCCAGCAGGGATCCTGGGTCGGGCAATGAGCAGTTCTTC.

This chain connects TRBV13 to TRBJ1-4, with 7 bases that match TRBD1. CDR1 and CDR2 from the germline V gene are PRHDT and FYEKMQ (reference sequence). The CDR3 extends over 15 amino acids. Losses at the gene ends were 2 bases for V and 8 bases for J; bases not matched to a gene: 8. CDR3 in amino acids: CASSLSVDRVEKLFF. CDR3 DNA: TGTGCCAGCAGCTTATCCGTTGACAGGGTCGAAAAACTGTTTTTT.

This clone was observed once. The rearrangement links TRBV9 to TRBJ1-2, with 7 bases identical to TRBD1. CDR1 is SGDLS and CDR2 is YYNGEE in the germline V gene. This CDR3 comprises 15 residues. Trimming cost V 0 bases and J 3 bases; bases outside gene matches: 5. The CDR3 region is CASSVGYRGDYGYTF. The CDR3 coding sequence is TGTGCCAGCAGCGTAGGGTACAGGGGAGACTATGGCTACACCTTC.

The chain employs TRBV7-9 and TRBJ2-1; D is possibly TRBD1 or TRBD2 (6 bases each). Per the germline V gene, CDR1 is SEHNR and CDR2 is FQNEAQ (reference sequence). This CDR3 is 16 amino acids long. The V end was cut by 0 bases, the J end by 0 bases, with 9 bases between. The CDR3 DNA reads as TGTGCCAGCAGCTTAGCCGGGGGCTTCTCCTACAATGAGCAGTTCTTC. Translated: CASSLAGGFSYNEQFF.

The chain recombines TRBV11-2 with TRBJ1-2; D is possibly TRBD1 (5 bases). The ends were cut back, 1 base at V and 4 bases at J, with 13 bases in the middle. This CDR3 comprises 15 residues. From germline, CDR1 is SGHAT and CDR2 FQNNGV. CDR3 residues: CASSLGAREGYGYTF. CDR3 DNA sequence: TGTGCCAGCAGCTTAGGGGCCAGGGAAGGCTATGGCTACACCTTC.

V and J are TRBV5-6 and TRBJ1-4; possible D gene TRBD1, 6 bases. The germline CDR1 and CDR2 sequences are SGHDT and YYEEEE. V was cut by 0 bases and J by 7 bases, with 13 bases left in between. The CDR3 runs to 15 residues. The CDR3 sequence is CASSLGGTLAEKLFF. The CDR3 DNA sequence: TGTGCCAGCAGCTTGGGGGGGACATTAGCTGAAAAACTGTTTTTT.

The rearrangement links TRBV29-1 to TRBJ2-7; TRBD1 matches 8 bases. Trimming cost V 6 bases and J 6 bases; bases outside gene matches: 13. The CDR3 has 14 amino acids. Germline values: CDR1 SQVTM, CDR2 ANQGSEA. The CDR3 spells CSVLGQGTNVEQYF. In DNA, the CDR3 is TGCAGCGTCCTCGGACAGGGTACGAATGTCGAGCAGTACTTC.

As DNA, the CDR3 is TGTGCCAGCAGCGTAGCCGAGCGCGAGGAGACCCAGTACTTC. This gives the protein CASSVAEREETQYF. The chain employs TRBV9 and TRBJ2-5; D ambiguous. V lost 0 bases to trimming and J lost 5 bases, with 11 bases between them. There are 14 residues in the CDR3. Germline V CDR1 and CDR2: SGDLS, YYNGEE.

The chain links TRBV9 to TRBJ2-5; the match to TRBD2 covers 8 bases. The CDR3 covers 14 residues. V trimming: 3 bases; J trimming: 5 bases; junction bases outside the gene matches: 6. CDR1 is SGDLS and CDR2 is YYNGEE in the germline V gene. The CDR3 DNA follows: TGTGCCAGCAGCGCGGGGGGGCGTTTTGAGACCCAGTACTTC. Translated: CASSAGGRFETQYF. Combining the CDR3 with reference TRBV9 and TRBJ2-5 gives the whole variable domain DSGVTQTPKHLITATGQRVTLRCSPRSGDLSVYWYQQSLDQGLQFLIQYYNGEERAKGNILERFSAQQFPDLHSELNLSSLELGDSALYFCASSAGGRFETQYFGPGTRLLVL.

The chain couples TRBV6-1 to TRBJ2-5; D not certain. The V end lost 5 bases, the J end lost 5 bases, and 9 bases lay between the germline ends. Germline V gives CDR1 MNHNS, CDR2 SASEGT. This CDR3 has 12 residues. CDR3 sequence (DNA): TGTGCCAGCAGTTTCTCTACGGAGACCCAGTACTTC. It translates to CASSFSTETQYF.

The V and J genes are TRBV14 and TRBJ2-1; 9 bases line up with TRBD2. The CDR3 runs to 18 residues. The germline CDR1 and CDR2 sequences are SGHDN and FVKESK. The V and J ends lost 2 bases and 4 bases, in that order; junction bases with no gene match: 12. The CDR3 loop reads CASSQFRGELAGYNEQFF. The CDR3 region has the DNA TGTGCCAGCAGCCAATTTCGGGGGGAGCTAGCGGGGTACAATGAGCAGTTCTTC. The whole variable domain, remainder taken from reference TRBV14 and TRBJ2-1, is EAGVTQFPSHSVIEKGQTVTLRCDPISGHDNLYWYRRVMGKEIKFLLHFVKESKQDESGMPNNRFLAERTGGTYSTLKVQPAELEDSGVYFCASSQFRGELAGYNEQFFGPGTRLTVL.

This sequence joins TRBV27 and TRBJ2-6; D is uncertain. CDR1 and CDR2 from the germline V gene are MNHEY and SMNVEV (reference sequence). Trimming removed 8 bases from V and 0 bases from J, with 5 bases in between. The CDR3 spans 13 residues. CDR3 in DNA: TGTGCCAGCGGCCCCTCTGGGGCCAACGTCCTGACTTTC. Its protein is CASGPSGANVLTF.

This chain links TRBV9 with TRBJ2-7; 10 bases line up with TRBD1. CDR3 size: 15 residues. The V gene end was trimmed by 4 bases and the J gene end by 0 bases; junction bases not matched to a gene: 4. The V gene's germline CDR1 is SGDLS and CDR2 YYNGEE. The CDR3 sequence is CASSPGQGVSYEQYF. The CDR3 DNA reads as TGTGCCAGCAGCCCAGGACAGGGGGTCTCCTACGAGCAGTACTTC.

The chain joins TRBV4-3 to TRBJ2-3, with D perhaps TRBD2 (5 bases). The V and J ends lost 4 bases and 4 bases respectively, with 12 bases between them. CDR1 and CDR2 (germline): LGHNA, YSLEER. The CDR3 is 14 amino acids. The DNA of the CDR3 is TGCGCCAGCAGCCGTAGTGGGAGCGCAGATACGCAGTATTTT. Translated: CASSRSGSADTQYF.

This chain joins TRBV18 and TRBJ2-3, with D possibly being TRBD1 (6 bases). Germline assignment: CDR1 KGHSH and CDR2 LQKENI. This CDR3 is 16 amino acids long. V lost 4 bases and J 4 bases, leaving 18 bases between the germline ends. The CDR3 spells CASSHSRDTDPDTQYF. The CDR3 region has the DNA TGTGCCAGCTCACACTCCCGGGACACGGACCCAGATACGCAGTATTTT.

V and J are TRBV30 and TRBJ1-3; TRBD1 matches 7 bases. V was pared by 5 bases and J by 0 bases, with 7 bases of the junction left unmatched. The CDR3 has 15 amino acids. The germline V gene has CDR1 GTSNPN and CDR2 SVGIG (reference sequence). For the CDR3, the DNA is TGTGCCTGGTATACAGGGGACTACTCTGGAAACACCATATATTTT. Translating gives CAWYTGDYSGNTIYF.

The chain carries TRBV27 and TRBJ2-7; the match to TRBD2 covers 10 bases. V was pared by 5 bases and J by 0 bases, with 7 bases of the junction left unmatched. The CDR3 extends over 16 amino acids. Germline assignment: CDR1 MNHEY and CDR2 SMNVEV (reference sequence). CDR3 amino acids: CASSPILAGASYEQYF. In DNA, the CDR3 is TGTGCCAGCAGTCCTATCCTAGCGGGGGCCTCCTACGAGCAGTACTTC.

This chain joins TRBV11-2 and TRBJ2-7, with TRBD1 identical over 7 bases. Trimming cost V 8 bases and J 2 bases; bases outside gene matches: 9. The CDR3 covers 14 residues. Germline lookup yields CDR1 SGHAT and CDR2 FQNNGV. The CDR3: CASLTGATAYEQYF. The CDR3 DNA is TGTGCCAGCCTTACAGGGGCCACAGCCTACGAGCAGTACTTC.

This clone was counted a few times. The chain recombines TRBV6-5 with TRBJ1-2; D gene uncertain. Germline CDR1 and CDR2: MNHEY and SVGAGI. This CDR3 region has 13 residues. V lost 2 bases and J lost 2, with 6 bases in between. The CDR3 loop reads CASSYESNYGYTF. The CDR3, as DNA: TGTGCCAGCAGTTACGAGTCCAACTATGGCTACACCTTC.

The chain's CDR3 is CASSLEGGQPQHF. The CDR3 DNA follows: TGCGCCAGCAGCTTAGAAGGGGGGCAGCCCCAGCATTTT. The chain couples TRBV4-1 to TRBJ1-5; TRBD1 might be the D (6 bases). This CDR3 is 13 amino acids long. Trimming pared 5 bases from V and 7 bases from J, leaving 12 bases between. The germline gives CDR1 MGHRA, CDR2 YSYEKL.

The chain carries TRBV9 and TRBJ2-1; D gene unclear. V dropped 0 bases and J dropped 6 bases, with 13 bases sitting between them. CDR1 is SGDLS, CDR2 YYNGEE, per germline. This CDR3 comprises 15 residues. CDR3 bases: TGTGCCAGCAGCGTAGAGGCTAACCGTGGCAATGAGCAGTTCTTC. This gives the protein CASSVEANRGNEQFF.

This clone was seen only a few times. The rearrangement links TRBV9 to TRBJ2-3; 14 bases are a match to TRBD2. J was trimmed by 4 bases and V by 6 bases; bases with no gene match: 4. Germline CDR1 is SGDLS and CDR2 is YYNGEE. The CDR3 extends over 15 amino acids. The CDR3 loop reads CASTEGLAGADTQYF. DNA of the CDR3: TGTGCCAGCACCGAGGGACTAGCGGGAGCAGATACGCAGTATTTT. The whole variable domain, remainder taken from reference TRBV9 and TRBJ2-3, is DSGVTQTPKHLITATGQRVTLRCSPRSGDLSVYWYQQSLDQGLQFLIQYYNGEERAKGNILERFSAQQFPDLHSELNLSSLELGDSALYFCASTEGLAGADTQYFGPGTRLTVL.

The J gene is TRBJ2-1, the V gene TRBV27; weak D call: TRBD1 (5 bases). Trimming pared 3 bases from V and 5 bases from J, leaving 11 bases between. The CDR3 length is 14 residues. Per the germline V gene, CDR1 is MNHEY and CDR2 is SMNVEV (reference sequence). The CDR3 spells CASSFQGTNNEQFF. CDR3 in DNA: TGTGCCAGCAGTTTCCAGGGAACTAACAATGAGCAGTTCTTC.

The chain uses TRBV2 and TRBJ2-1, with D possibly matching TRBD2 (5 bases). The CDR3 sequence is 14 residues long. With 3 bases removed from V and 12 bases from J, the gap between germline ends came to 18 bases. Germline CDR1 is SNHLY and CDR2 is FYNNEI. CDR3 in amino acids: CASSEATTRHRQFF. The CDR3 bases are TGTGCCAGCAGTGAGGCGACTACTCGCCACCGGCAGTTCTTC.

The chain recombines TRBV19 with TRBJ1-1; a weak D match, TRBD1 (5 bases). The CDR3 is 13 residues long. Germline CDR1 LNHDA, CDR2 SQIVND (reference sequence). Between the trimmed V and J ends, which lost 3 bases and 7 bases, there was a span of 12 bases. The CDR3 region is CASSIGAADEAFF. The CDR3 nucleotides read TGTGCCAGTAGTATTGGGGCAGCTGATGAAGCTTTCTTT.

This chain connects TRBV10-3 to TRBJ1-1; D is unresolved. This CDR3 has 13 residues. Trimming stripped 4 bases from V and 7 bases from J, with 13 bases between. Germline V gene data show CDR1 as ENHRY and CDR2 as SYGVKD. The CDR3 spells CAISGGDTLEAFF. CDR3 DNA sequence: TGTGCCATCAGTGGGGGAGATACCCTTGAAGCTTTCTTT.

The V call is TRBV27, the J call TRBJ2-5; D possibly corresponds to TRBD2 (7 bases). Germline V lookup: CDR1 MNHEY, CDR2 SMNVEV (reference sequence). Between the trimmed V and J ends, which lost 5 bases and 5 bases, there was a span of 21 bases. The CDR3 runs 16 residues. The CDR3 DNA sequence: TGTGCCAGCAGTCCCCAGTGGGGGGGGCCTTTGGAGACCCAGTACTTC. Translating gives CASSPQWGGPLETQYF.

The chain employs TRBV7-2 and TRBJ2-3; D is possibly TRBD2 (5 bases). V was clipped by 5 bases and J by 2 bases, with 17 bases between them. Germline-derived CDR1 and CDR2 are SGHTA and FQGNSA. The CDR3 is made up of 16 amino acids. The chain's CDR3 is CASSPSVSGVTDTQYF. The CDR3 DNA is TGTGCCAGCAGCCCATCGGTGAGCGGAGTCACAGATACGCAGTATTTT.